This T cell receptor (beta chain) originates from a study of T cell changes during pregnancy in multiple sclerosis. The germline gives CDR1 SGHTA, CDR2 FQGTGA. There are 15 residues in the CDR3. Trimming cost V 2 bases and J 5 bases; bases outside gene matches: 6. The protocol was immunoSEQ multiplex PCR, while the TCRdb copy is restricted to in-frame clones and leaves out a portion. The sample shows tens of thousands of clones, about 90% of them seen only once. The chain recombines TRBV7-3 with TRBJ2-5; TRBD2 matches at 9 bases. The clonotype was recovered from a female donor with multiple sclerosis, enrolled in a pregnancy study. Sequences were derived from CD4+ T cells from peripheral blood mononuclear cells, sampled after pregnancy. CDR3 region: CASSLGGGAGETQYF. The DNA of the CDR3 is TGTGCCAGCAGCTTAGGCGGGGGGGCCGGGGAGACCCAGTACTTC.